This T cell receptor beta chain originates from a study of T cells expressing NK-cell markers. Study-level information: Sorted CD3+CD56-NKG2C+, CD3+CD56+NKG2C- and CD3+CD56+NKG2C+ T cells were the source of the TCR beta repertoires. HCMV serostatus: most of the eight sequenced donors positive, one negative.

The germline gives CDR1 MDHEN, CDR2 SYDVKM. CDR3 size: 16 residues. With the 5' RACE reads reprocessed, TCRdb shows one record per CDR3 protein and no DNA. Its table lists under 35,000 distinct CDR3 sequences. The clonotype originates from a woman aged 18 to 69 in good health. Material: blood T cells: a sorted CD56 or NKG2C T cell subset, CD4+ or CD8+ T cells, or bulk PBMC T cells (not recorded which). The V call is TRBV28, the J call TRBJ2-3; TCRdb's D call of TRBD2 is untestable without DNA. The CDR3 reads CASSLVTSRPTDTQYF.